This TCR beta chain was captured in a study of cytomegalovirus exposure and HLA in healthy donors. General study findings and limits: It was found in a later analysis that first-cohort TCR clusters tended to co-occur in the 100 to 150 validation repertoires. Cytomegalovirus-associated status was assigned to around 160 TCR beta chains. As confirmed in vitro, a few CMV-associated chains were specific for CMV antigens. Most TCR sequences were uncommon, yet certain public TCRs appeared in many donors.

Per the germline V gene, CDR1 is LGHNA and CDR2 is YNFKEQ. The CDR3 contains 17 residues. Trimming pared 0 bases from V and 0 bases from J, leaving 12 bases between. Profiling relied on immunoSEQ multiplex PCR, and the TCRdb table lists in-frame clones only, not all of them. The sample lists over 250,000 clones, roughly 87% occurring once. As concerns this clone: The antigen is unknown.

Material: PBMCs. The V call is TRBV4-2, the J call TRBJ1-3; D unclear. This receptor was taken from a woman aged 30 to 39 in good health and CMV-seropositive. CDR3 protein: CASSQDNIDYSGNTIYF. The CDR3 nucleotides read TGTGCCAGCAGCCAAGATAACATTGATTACTCTGGAAACACCATATATTTT.